These 7 T cell receptor beta chains were all obtained from the same sample, sequenced in a study of cytomegalovirus exposure and HLA in healthy donors. The PCR had 60 Vbeta and 13 Jbeta primers. Clones were read by immunoSEQ multiplex PCR, and TCRdb kept only the in-frame ones, dropping some. Of 68,000 or so clones in the sample, approximately 75% were seen once. The sequenced sample was PBMCs. All receptors come from a human donor in good health.

This clone was seen once. This chain connects TRBV7-2 to TRBJ2-3; 12 nucleotides match TRBD2. The CDR3 consists of 16 residues. V trimming: 2 bases; J trimming: 5 bases; junction bases outside the gene matches: 5. CDR1 and CDR2 from the germline V gene are SGHTA and FQGNSA. The CDR3 nucleotides read TGTGCCAGCAGCTTAAGACTAGCGGGGGCAGAAGATACGCAGTATTTT. It translates to CASSLRLAGAEDTQYF.

This chain joins TRBV2 and TRBJ2-5, with D perhaps matching TRBD1 (5 bases). The V and J ends lost 6 bases and 3 bases respectively, with 11 bases between them. CDR3 size: 13 residues. Germline loops: CDR1 SNHLY, CDR2 FYNNEI. The CDR3, as DNA: TGTGCCAGCAGCCTTGACAGTAAAGAGACCCAGTACTTC. This encodes CASSLDSKETQYF.

The rearrangement links TRBV5-1 to TRBJ1-2, with 10 bases aligning to TRBD1. J lost 8 bases, V lost 0 bases, and 13 bases had no gene match. The CDR3 has 17 residues. Per the germline V gene, CDR1 is SGHRS and CDR2 is YFSETQ. DNA of the CDR3: TGCGCCAGCAGCTTGGTCGACAGGGGGCAGCCACCTGAGGGCTACACCTTC. It codes for CASSLVDRGQPPEGYTF.

The J gene is TRBJ2-7, the V gene TRBV30; D might be TRBD1 (5 bases). The germline V gene has CDR1 GTSNPN and CDR2 SVGIG (reference sequence). The CDR3 is 16 residues long. V was pared by 3 bases and J by 0 bases, with 18 bases between. This CDR3 reads CAWSVGYTGSSYEQYF. Here the CDR3 DNA reads TGTGCCTGGAGCGTAGGGTATACAGGTAGCTCCTACGAGCAGTACTTC.

This chain uses TRBV15 with TRBJ2-7; possibly TRBD1 for D (6 bases). The CDR3 has 15 amino acids. V gave up 3 bases and J gave up 6 bases, with 18 bases separating them. Looked up from germline, CDR1 is LNHNV and CDR2 is YYDKDF (reference sequence). DNA for the CDR3: TGTGCCACCAGCAGCACCATGCACAGGGATAGCGAGCAGTACTTC. This translates into CATSSTMHRDSEQYF.

The V call is TRBV21-1, the J call TRBJ2-6; the D call in the table, TRBD1, was not verified against the DNA. TRBV21-1 is deemed a pseudogene. This CDR3 has 18 residues. The CDR3 DNA sequence: TGTGCCAGCAGCAAATCGAGGGGGCAGAGGGCTGGGGCCAACGTCCTGACTTTC. Its translation is CASSKSRGQRAGANVLTF.

The J gene is TRBJ1-2, the V gene TRBV5-1, with no clear D. CDR3 length: 15 residues. Trimming removed 0 bases at V and 2 bases at J, with 11 bases between. The V gene's germline CDR1 is SGHRS and CDR2 YFSETQ. CDR3 nucleotide sequence: TGCGCCAGCAGCTTGGAAATGGCGGAGAACTATGGCTACACCTTC. Its translation: CASSLEMAENYGYTF.